A selection of T cell receptor beta chains follows, all from one sample in a study of cytomegalovirus exposure and HLA in healthy donors. The repertoire was sequenced with immunoSEQ multiplex PCR; TCRdb's copy has only in-frame clones and lacks some. Found here are 110,000 or so clones, around 76% of them singletons; the top ten hold around 16%. Sequenced: PBMCs. These receptors came from a man aged 50-60 years in good health and CMV-seropositive. Both conserved end residues are part of each CDR3. D genes are given only for firm matches. Expanded clones are given a class, and other clones once, few, many or no size at all.

v_call,clone_size,d_call,j_call,cdr3_nt,cdr3_aa
TRBV25-1,once,.,TRBJ1-6,TGTGCCAGCAGTGGGGCAGGGGCTTCACCCCTCCACTTT,CASSGAGASPLHF
TRBV5-6,.,TRBD1,TRBJ1-6,TGTGCCAGCAGCTTGTCTATGGACAGGCCCCATTCCCTCCACTTT,CASSLSMDRPHSLHF
TRBV6-6,.,.,TRBJ2-7,TGTGCCGGCCGCACAGGGAGCGAGCAGTACTTC,CAGRTGSEQYF
TRBV4-3,.,TRBD2,TRBJ2-7,TGCGCCAGCAGCCAAGATCTACGGGGGGTGGTCGCCTACGAGCAGTACTTC,CASSQDLRGVVAYEQYF
TRBV10-2,few,.,TRBJ2-7,TGCGCCAGCACCCTAGGTTCCTACGAGCAGTACTTC,CASTLGSYEQYF
TRBV5-6,.,.,TRBJ1-6,TGTGCCAGCAGTCGCCGAGGGCAGTATAATTCACCCCTCCACTTT,CASSRRGQYNSPLHF
TRBV5-1,.,.,TRBJ2-2,TGCGCCAGCACGGGCGGGGGCACGAACACCGGGGAGCTGTTTTTT,CASTGGGTNTGELFF
TRBV11-3,.,TRBD2,TRBJ2-1,TGTGCCAGCAGCTTAGGGATAGCGGGAGTGGGGTACAATGAGCAGTTCTTC,CASSLGIAGVGYNEQFF
TRBV7-9,.,TRBD1,TRBJ2-7,TGTGCCAGCAAATCCGGGACAGAATACGAGCAGTACTTC,CASKSGTEYEQYF
TRBV5-1,.,TRBD1,TRBJ1-1,TGCGCCAGCAGGATAACGACAGGGGCCACTGAAGCTTTCTTT,CASRITTGATEAFF
TRBV28,.,.,TRBJ2-7,TGTGCCAGCAGGGTAGGGGGCGAGCAGTACTTC,CASRVGGEQYF
TRBV11-3,.,TRBD2,TRBJ2-3,TGTGCCAGCAGCTCCCCGGGACTAGCGGGGGGATCGGATACGCAGTATTTT,CASSSPGLAGGSDTQYF
TRBV27,.,TRBD1,TRBJ1-2,TGTGCCAGCAGTTTTGGACAGGATCAAGGGTACACCTTC,CASSFGQDQGYTF
TRBV5-1,.,.,TRBJ2-3,TGCGCCAGCAGCAGGGACACCCCGGAAGATACGCAGTATTTT,CASSRDTPEDTQYF
TRBV2,.,.,TRBJ1-4,TGTGCCAGCAGCGTCGAAAAACTGTTTTTT,CASSVEKLFF
TRBV19,.,TRBD1,TRBJ2-5,TGTGCCAGTAGTAGGATCTCCGACAGGGCCGGAGAGACCCAGTACTTC,CASSRISDRAGETQYF
TRBV12-5,.,TRBD1,TRBJ1-2,TGTGCTAGTGGCCCTGGGTCGGGGACAGGGACCACGTTC,CASGPGSGTGTTF
TRBV28,.,TRBD1,TRBJ2-7,TGTGCCAGCAGCATAAGACAGGGGGCTGGAGGCGAGCAGTACTTC,CASSIRQGAGGEQYF
TRBV6-5,.,.,TRBJ2-3,TGTGCCAGCTACAGGGCTATTACAGATACGCAGTATTTT,CASYRAITDTQYF
TRBV13,.,.,TRBJ2-7,TGTGCCAGCAGCTTAGAAGGACAGCCCTCCTACGAGCAGTACTTC,CASSLEGQPSYEQYF
TRBV7-7,.,TRBD1,TRBJ2-2,TGTGCTAGCAGCTTAAACAGGGGGGACACCGGGGAGCTGTTTTTT,CASSLNRGDTGELFF
TRBV11-2,.,.,TRBJ1-5,TGTGCCAGCCGGGGAGGGGGGATTAATCAGCCCCAGCATTTT,CASRGGGINQPQHF
TRBV11-2,.,.,TRBJ2-1,TGTGCCAGCAGCTTAGTAAGCGGAGGTTTCGATGAGCAGTTCTTC,CASSLVSGGFDEQFF
TRBV10-3,.,.,TRBJ1-5,TGTGCCGCCCGGGGTGAGGCTCATAGCAATCAGCCCCAGCATTTT,CAARGEAHSNQPQHF
TRBV29-1,.,.,TRBJ2-5,TGCAGCGTTGGTCGTCAGCTCAGGGAAGAGACCCAGTACTTC,CSVGRQLREETQYF
TRBV6-9,few,.,TRBJ2-1,TGTGCCAGCAGACCCGGTCAAAGCGATGAGCAGTTCTTC,CASRPGQSDEQFF
TRBV2,.,.,TRBJ1-6,TGTGCCAGCAGTGCGGAGGCGATTGTTTCACCCCTCCACTTT,CASSAEAIVSPLHF
TRBV7-2,once,TRBD1,TRBJ2-1,TGTGCCAGCAGCCTCCGGACAGGGAATCCCTCCTACAATGAGCAGTTCTTC,CASSLRTGNPSYNEQFF
TRBV14,.,TRBD1,TRBJ1-5,TGTGCCAGCAGCCCTCAATTTTCGGGACAGGGGTGGAATCAGCCCCAGCATTTT,CASSPQFSGQGWNQPQHF
TRBV18,once,TRBD1,TRBJ1-3,TGTGCCAGCTCTCACGGCCGAGGACAGGGGAAACAGAACACCATATATTTT,CASSHGRGQGKQNTIYF
TRBV27,.,TRBD2,TRBJ2-2,TGTGCCAGCAGTCCCCGGCTCGGCGGGAGAGGCACCGGGGAGCTGTTTTTT,CASSPRLGGRGTGELFF
TRBV18,once,.,TRBJ1-2,TGTGCCAGCTCACTACCTGGACTGATCTATGGCTACACCTTC,CASSLPGLIYGYTF
TRBV11-2,.,TRBD2,TRBJ2-3,TGTGCCAGCACCGACCGACGGGGAGGGGCAGATACGCAGTATTTT,CASTDRRGGADTQYF
TRBV13,.,.,TRBJ1-2,TGTGCCAGCAGCCCCAGTACGGAGTATGGCTACACCTTC,CASSPSTEYGYTF
TRBV7-9,.,.,TRBJ1-6,TGTGCCAGCAGCCCTATAACGGGACTTATTAATTCACCCCTCCACTTT,CASSPITGLINSPLHF
TRBV5-6,.,.,TRBJ1-6,TGTGCCAGCAGCGCGGGGAGGGGAAATTCACCCCTCCACTTT,CASSAGRGNSPLHF
TRBV29-1,.,.,TRBJ2-7,TGCAGCGTTCGAGAAACCCGCCAATCCTACGAGCAGTACTTC,CSVRETRQSYEQYF
TRBV29-1,.,.,TRBJ2-7,TGCAGCGTTGGTTTTTTGGCCTCCTACGAGCAGTACTTC,CSVGFLASYEQYF
TRBV6-5,.,.,TRBJ1-1,TGTGCCAGCAGTTACTCGACTGGGGCAAGGAACACTGAAGCTTTCTTT,CASSYSTGARNTEAFF
TRBV19,.,.,TRBJ2-5,TGTGCCAGTAGTTCCTATAGCGGTGGAGAGACCCAGTACTTC,CASSSYSGGETQYF
TRBV6-6,.,TRBD1,TRBJ2-1,TGTGCCAGCAGTCCAAAGGACAGGGCTTGGTCCAATGAGCAGTTCTTC,CASSPKDRAWSNEQFF
TRBV5-4,.,TRBD1,TRBJ2-7,TGTGCCAGCAGCCGACAGGGCGTTTCGGACGAGCAGTACTTC,CASSRQGVSDEQYF
TRBV18,few,.,TRBJ2-1,TGTGCCAGCTCACCCCAAGACTCCCGCGGGGAGCAGTTCTTC,CASSPQDSRGEQFF
TRBV4-3,.,.,TRBJ1-2,TGCGCCAGCAGCCCCCCTGGGGGGGGCGAGTACTATGGCTACACCTTC,CASSPPGGGEYYGYTF
TRBV7-9,.,TRBD1,TRBJ2-5,TGTGCCAGCAGCTCCACTGAACTACAGGGGATACGGGAGACCCAGTACTTC,CASSSTELQGIRETQYF
TRBV28,.,TRBD2,TRBJ2-1,TGTGCCAGCAGTTCCCCGGGTAGCGGGGATTACAATGAGCAGTTCTTC,CASSSPGSGDYNEQFF
TRBV4-1,few,TRBD2,TRBJ2-7,TGCGCCAGCAGCCAAGAGGGTCCGGGGGGCTACGAGCAGTACTTC,CASSQEGPGGYEQYF
TRBV7-9,.,TRBD1,TRBJ1-1,TGTGCCAGCAGCTTAGTTACAGGGGGTTGGAACACTGAAGCTTTCTTT,CASSLVTGGWNTEAFF
TRBV18,.,.,TRBJ2-5,TGTGCCAGCTCACCACCGAGAGACCAAGAGACCCAGTACTTC,CASSPPRDQETQYF
TRBV10-2,.,.,TRBJ1-5,TGCGCCAGCTCTAGGCGGGGGGCAGCAAATCAGCCCCAGCATTTT,CASSRRGAANQPQHF